What follows is one TCR beta chain and its context. Its target is not known. The CDR3 contains 12 residues. CDR1 and CDR2 from the germline V gene are MDHEN and SYDVKM. The ends were cut back, 4 bases at V and 10 bases at J, with 10 bases in the middle. These data belong to a study of somatic mutations in cytotoxic T cells in rheumatoid arthritis. Findings and caveats of the study: The study found no significant difference in CD8+ T-cell clonality between rheumatoid arthritis patients and age-matched healthy controls. Unknown were the antigen targets of the expanded CD8+ clones. In about an eighth of the 65 patients, the largest CD8+ clone exceeded 20% of CD8+ cells.

Produced via immunoSEQ multiplex PCR; TCRdb's table is partial and in-frame only. The data hold nearly 20,000 clones, with 80% to 90% observed a single time. Sequencing was performed on CD8+ T cells sorted from blood. The receptor comes from a middle-aged man in good health. The J gene is TRBJ1-4, the V gene TRBV28; possible D gene TRBD1, 5 bases. The CDR3 DNA reads TGTGCCAGCAGTTCCTGGGACCGAAAACTGTTTTTT. Translated: CASSSWDRKLFF.